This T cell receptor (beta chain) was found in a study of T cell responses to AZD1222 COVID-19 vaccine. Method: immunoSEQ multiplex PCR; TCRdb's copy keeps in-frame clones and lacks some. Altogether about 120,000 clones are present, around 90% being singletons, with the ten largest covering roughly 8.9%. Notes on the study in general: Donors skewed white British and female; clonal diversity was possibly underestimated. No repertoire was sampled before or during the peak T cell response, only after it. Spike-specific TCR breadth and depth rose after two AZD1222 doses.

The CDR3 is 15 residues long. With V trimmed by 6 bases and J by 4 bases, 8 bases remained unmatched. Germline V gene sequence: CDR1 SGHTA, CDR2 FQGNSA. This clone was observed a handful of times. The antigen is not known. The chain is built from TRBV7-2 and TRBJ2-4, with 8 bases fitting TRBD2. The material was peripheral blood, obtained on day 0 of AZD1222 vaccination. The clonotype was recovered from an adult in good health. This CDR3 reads CASSPGGGGKNIQYF. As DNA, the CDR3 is TGTGCCAGCAGTCCCGGGGGGGGCGGTAAAAACATTCAGTACTTC. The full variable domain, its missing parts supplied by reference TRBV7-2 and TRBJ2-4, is GAGVSQSPSNKVTEKGKDVELRCDPISGHTALYWYRQSLGQGLEFLIYFQGNSAPDKSGLPSDRFSAERTGGSVSTLTIQRTQQEDSAVYLCASSPGGGGKNIQYFGAGTRLSVL.